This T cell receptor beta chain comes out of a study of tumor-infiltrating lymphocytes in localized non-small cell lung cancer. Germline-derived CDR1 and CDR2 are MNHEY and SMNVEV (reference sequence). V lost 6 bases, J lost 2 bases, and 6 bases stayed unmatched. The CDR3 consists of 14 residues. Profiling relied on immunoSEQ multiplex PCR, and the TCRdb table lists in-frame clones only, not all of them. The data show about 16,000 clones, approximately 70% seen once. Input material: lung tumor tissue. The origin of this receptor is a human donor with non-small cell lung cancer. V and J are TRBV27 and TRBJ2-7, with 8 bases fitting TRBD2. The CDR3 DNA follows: TGTGCCAGCAGGAATAGCGGGACTACCTACGAGCAGTACTTC. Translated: CASRNSGTTYEQYF.